The 26 T cell receptor beta chains presented below share a single source sample, sequenced in a study of identical twins. TCRdb ran MiXCR on the 5' RACE reads and lists one entry per CDR3 protein. The sample contains a few hundred thousand distinct CDR3 sequences, 9% to 10% of which appear only once. Sequencing was done on a sample of naive T cells sorted from blood. The receptors were gathered from a woman aged 45-65 years in good health.

The gene calls are TRBV12-3 or TRBV12-4 and TRBJ2-2; 10 bases match TRBD1. With 7 bases clipped from V and 3 bases from J, the junction kept 20 bases outside the gene matches. The CDR3 is 20 amino acids. The CDR3 spells CASTQGSYGLGTGDTGELFF. Here the CDR3 DNA reads TGTGCCAGCACCCAGGGGTCGTACGGTCTCGGGACAGGGGACACCGGGGAGCTGTTTTTT.

The rearrangement joins TRBV4-1 to TRBJ2-3, with TRBD2 identical over 11 bases. Germline trimming cut 3 bases from V and 4 bases from J; bases unmatched to any gene: 6. Germline V gene sequence: CDR1 MGHRA, CDR2 YSYEKL. The CDR3 loop spans 16 amino acids. This CDR3 reads CASSQVAGGPSDTQYF. CDR3 coding DNA: TGCGCCAGCAGCCAGGTAGCGGGAGGGCCCTCAGATACGCAGTATTTT.

In its sample, this clonotype was seen a few times. The J gene is TRBJ2-1, the V gene TRBV20-1; 7 nucleotides align to TRBD2. Per germline, CDR1 DFQATT and CDR2 SNEGSKA (reference sequence). The J segment lost 7 bases and the V segment lost 3 bases, leaving 9 bases of the junction unmatched. The CDR3 is made up of 14 amino acids. DNA for the CDR3: TGCAGTGCTAGTCGTGTCGGCGGGAGTAATGAGCAGTTCTTC. The encoded protein is CSASRVGGSNEQFF.

In its sample, this clonotype was seen a few times. The rearrangement uses TRBV12-3 or TRBV12-4 and TRBJ2-2, with D perhaps TRBD1 or TRBD2 (5 bases each). V lost 8 bases and J 8 bases, leaving 12 bases between the germline ends. The CDR3 totals 12 residues. CDR3 sequence: CASASWGGELFF. The CDR3 DNA is TGTGCCAGCGCCTCTTGGGGGGGGGAGCTGTTTTTT.

In its sample, this clonotype was seen many times. The V call is TRBV5-1, the J call TRBJ2-2, with a tentative D call TRBD2 (5 bases). The V and J ends lost 0 bases and 3 bases respectively, with 18 bases between them. The germline gives CDR1 SGHRS, CDR2 YFSETQ. The CDR3 has 18 amino acids. The CDR3 DNA follows: TGCGCCAGCAGCTTGGCCTCCGTAGGGTGGAGGTACACCGGGGAGCTGTTTTTT. Amino acid sequence: CASSLASVGWRYTGELFF.

The rearrangement joins TRBV3-1 to TRBJ2-5; D unclear. This CDR3 spans 11 amino acids. V shed 3 bases and J shed 12 bases, with 11 bases lying between them. Germline V lookup: CDR1 LGHDT, CDR2 YNNKEL (reference sequence). CDR3 DNA sequence: TGTGCCAGCAGCCAGGGTCCAACCGAGTACTTC. It specifies CASSQGPTEYF.

The genes are TRBV27 and TRBJ1-1; D may be TRBD1 (5 bases). The CDR3 covers 17 residues. V was pared by 5 bases and J by 4 bases, with 23 bases between. Germline lookup yields CDR1 MNHEY and CDR2 SMNVEV (reference sequence). The DNA for the CDR3 is TGTGCCAGCAGTCCGACCCGGGGGAAAGGGGTGGGCACTGAAGCTTTCTTT. As protein: CASSPTRGKGVGTEAFF.

The gene calls are TRBV20-1 and TRBJ2-5; 8 bases agree with TRBD2. Trimming removed 4 bases from V and 2 bases from J; junction bases left unmatched: 6. Looked up from germline, CDR1 is DFQATT and CDR2 is SNEGSKA (reference sequence). The CDR3 covers 14 residues. CDR3 DNA sequence: TGCAGTGCTACATTAGCGGGACTACAAGAGACCCAGTACTTC. Its translation is CSATLAGLQETQYF.

J is TRBJ2-5 and V is TRBV29-1, with D maybe TRBD2 (5 bases). The V end lost 4 bases, the J end lost 2 bases, and 11 bases lay between the germline ends. The CDR3 covers 13 residues. Germline V lookup: CDR1 SQVTM, CDR2 ANQGSEA. In DNA form, the CDR3 reads TGCAGCGTTGCCTCAGGACTTCAAGAGACCCAGTACTTC. Translation gives CSVASGLQETQYF.

In its sample, this clonotype was seen many times. The CDR3 is CASSLAGPPSDEQFF. The CDR3 nucleotides read TGCGCCAGCAGCTTAGCAGGTCCCCCCTCGGATGAGCAGTTCTTC. J is TRBJ2-1 and V is TRBV5-1; D not certain. Trimming took off 2 bases at V and 8 bases at J, with 17 bases between the two ends. The CDR3 is 15 amino acids. The V gene's germline CDR1 is SGHRS and CDR2 YFSETQ.

The CDR3 loop reads CASRQSALAGNTIYF. The DNA of the CDR3 is TGTGCCAGCAGACAAAGTGCCCTCGCCGGAAACACCATATATTTT. This sequence joins TRBV3-1 and TRBJ1-3; D call uncertain. V was trimmed by 6 bases and J by 4 bases, leaving 16 bases between them. Germline loops: CDR1 LGHDT, CDR2 YNNKEL (reference sequence). This CDR3 has 15 residues.

The rearrangement uses TRBV5-1 and TRBJ2-1; 14 nucleotides match TRBD2. The J segment lost 0 bases and the V segment lost 3 bases, leaving 5 bases of the junction unmatched. The germline V gene has CDR1 SGHRS and CDR2 YFSETQ. The CDR3 loop spans 18 amino acids. CDR3 nucleotide sequence: TGCGCCAGCAGCTGGGGACTAGCGGGGGTCAGCTCCTACAATGAGCAGTTCTTC. Translation: CASSWGLAGVSSYNEQFF.

The chain links TRBV21-1 to TRBJ2-7. TRBV21-1 constitutes a pseudogene. The CDR3 runs to 12 residues. Here the CDR3 DNA reads TGTGCCAGCAGCAAAAACAGCTACGAGCAGTACGTC. It codes for CASSKNSYEQYV.

The chain recombines TRBV2 with TRBJ2-7; D call uncertain. The CDR3 runs 12 residues. Trimming took off 6 bases at V and 7 bases at J, with 13 bases between the two ends. Germline-derived CDR1 and CDR2 are SNHLY and FYNNEI. DNA of the CDR3: TGTGCCAGCAGCCCGACAAGAAGGGAGCAGTACGTC. Protein product: CASSPTRREQYV.

This clonotype has more than one count but fewer than ten. CDR3 amino acids: CASNLGAGVTYNEQFF. In DNA, the CDR3 is TGCGCCAGCAACCTAGGGGCGGGGGTCACCTACAATGAGCAGTTCTTC. The rearrangement joins TRBV5-1 to TRBJ2-1; 7 bases align to TRBD2. CDR1 is SGHRS and CDR2 is YFSETQ in the germline V gene. The CDR3 has 16 amino acids. V shed 6 bases and J 2 bases; nucleotides not matched to a gene: 11.

The chain is built from TRBV29-1 and TRBJ1-1, with D possibly matching TRBD1 (6 bases). The CDR3 spans 12 residues. Trimming left V 7 bases short and J 4 bases short, with 13 bases between. In germline, CDR1 is SQVTM, CDR2 ANQGSEA. The CDR3 is CSAYRVSTEAFF. The DNA for the CDR3 is TGCAGCGCTTACAGGGTATCCACTGAAGCTTTCTTT. Based on the CDR3 plus reference TRBV29-1 and TRBJ1-1, the full variable domain is SAVISQKPSRDICQRGTSLTIQCQVDSQVTMMFWYRQQPGQSLTLIATANQGSEATYESGFVIDKFPISRPNLTFSTLTVSNMSPEDSSIYLCSAYRVSTEAFFGQGTRLTVV.

This clonotype was seen at least ten times. The genes are TRBV11-1 and TRBJ2-2; 7 bases align to TRBD2. V trimming: 8 bases; J trimming: 3 bases; junction bases outside the gene matches: 6. Germline V gene data show CDR1 as SGHAT and CDR2 as FQDESV (reference sequence). The CDR3 covers 14 residues. CDR3 coding DNA: TGTGCCAGCCGAGGGCTAGCGGACACCGGGGAGCTGTTTTTT. It specifies CASRGLADTGELFF.

In this sample, this clonotype turned up a few times. This rearrangement joins TRBV27 to TRBJ2-1, with D unresolved. CDR1 and CDR2 (germline): MNHEY, SMNVEV (reference sequence). There are 10 residues in the CDR3. Trimming cost V 5 bases and J 12 bases, with 8 bases left between them. CDR3 residues: CASSKGGQFF. CDR3 in DNA: TGTGCCAGCAGTAAGGGTGGGCAGTTCTTC.

The V and J genes are TRBV3-1 and TRBJ2-2, with D possibly matching TRBD2 (5 bases). The germline gives CDR1 LGHDT, CDR2 YNNKEL (reference sequence). This CDR3 comprises 14 residues. Trimming took 1 base from V and 6 from J, leaving 9 bases between them. In DNA, the CDR3 is TGTGCCAGCAGCCAAGGCTACGGGGCCGGGGAGCTGTTTTTT. Its protein is CASSQGYGAGELFF.

The J gene is TRBJ2-3, the V gene TRBV27, with 7 bases lining up with TRBD2. Germline V gene sequence: CDR1 MNHEY, CDR2 SMNVEV (reference sequence). The CDR3 has 17 amino acids. Trimming at V came to 4 bases and at J to 2 bases, leaving 12 bases not matched to a gene. The CDR3 reads CASSSPRASGYTDTQYF. The CDR3 DNA sequence: TGTGCCAGCAGTTCACCCCGGGCTAGCGGATACACAGATACGCAGTATTTT.

This clonotype has at least ten counts. This CDR3 reads CASSSGREETQYF. DNA for the CDR3: TGTGCCAGCAGTAGCGGGAGGGAAGAGACCCAGTACTTC. This chain joins TRBV28 and TRBJ2-5, with 10 bases fitting TRBD2. V was pared by 5 bases and J by 3 bases, with 0 bases of the junction left unmatched. Germline-derived CDR1 and CDR2 are MDHEN and SYDVKM. The CDR3 consists of 13 residues.

This clonotype has just a few counts. The chain uses TRBV7-8 and TRBJ1-1, with 7 bases aligning to TRBD1. Germline trimming cut 8 bases from V and 1 base from J; bases unmatched to any gene: 4. This CDR3 contains 13 residues. Germline V CDR1 and CDR2: SGHVS, FQNEAQ. Here the CDR3 DNA reads TGTGCCAGCCAGACAGGGCGGAACACTGAAGCTTTCTTT. This sequence encodes CASQTGRNTEAFF.

The chain is built from TRBV9 and TRBJ2-3; 8 nucleotides line up with TRBD1. CDR1 is SGDLS and CDR2 is YYNGEE in the germline V gene. The CDR3 runs to 15 residues. The V and J ends lost 4 bases and 3 bases, in that order; junction bases with no gene match: 7. CDR3 sequence: CASSPRTGMTDTQYF. Written as DNA, the CDR3 is TGTGCCAGCAGCCCCAGGACAGGGATGACAGATACGCAGTATTTT.

A few counts support this clonotype. The rearrangement joins TRBV6-1 to TRBJ2-1; no clear D gene. Germline V CDR1 and CDR2: MNHNS, SASEGT. The CDR3 length is 13 residues. V dropped 6 bases and J dropped 2 bases, with 8 bases sitting between them. The CDR3: CASSRYTYNEQFF. The CDR3 bases are TGTGCCAGCAGCCGGTATACCTACAATGAGCAGTTCTTC.

This clonotype appeared many times. V gene TRBV24-1 combines with J gene TRBJ1-3, with D possibly matching TRBD1 (5 bases). Germline values: CDR1 KGHDR, CDR2 SFDVKD. Trimming cost V 10 bases and J 2 bases, with 5 bases left between them. The CDR3 contains 11 residues. CDR3 sequence: CATGAGNTIYF. The CDR3 nucleotides read TGTGCCACAGGGGCTGGAAACACCATATATTTT.

The chain has TRBV27 and TRBJ2-1, with a weak D call TRBD2 (6 bases). Trimming removed 6 bases at V and 9 bases at J, with 24 bases between. Germline V gene lookup returns CDR1 MNHEY and CDR2 SMNVEV (reference sequence). The CDR3 totals 16 residues. The CDR3 protein is CASSDLREAGIIEQFF. The CDR3 DNA reads as TGTGCCAGCAGCGACCTTAGAGAGGCGGGGATAATTGAGCAGTTCTTC.